Listed below are T cell receptor beta chains from one sample, sequenced in a study of T cells after yellow fever vaccination. TCRdb reprocessed the 5' RACE reads via MiXCR and lists one record per CDR3 protein. The table includes under 150,000 distinct CDR3 sequences, 6.5% to 8.5% detected once. The sequencing used CD4+ T cells sorted from PBMCs, collected 5 days after the yellow fever booster vaccination. Every receptor here comes from a man aged 30-40 years who received the YFV17D yellow fever vaccine. The CDR3 runs from the conserved cysteine through the conserved F or W. Each record gives: J gene, D gene, clone size, V gene, CDR3 DNA, CDR3 protein. The D gene is left open where the match is weak. Expanded clones are given a class, and other clones once, few, many or no size at all.

j_call: TRBJ1-5
d_call: NA
clone_size: many
v_call: TRBV21-1
cdr3_nt: TGTGCCAGCAGCACTCGAACGGACAGGGAAGAGGATCAGCCCCAGCATTTT
cdr3_aa: CASSTRTDREEDQPQHF

j_call: TRBJ1-5
d_call: NA
clone_size: many
v_call: TRBV6-2/TRBV6-3
cdr3_nt: TGTGCCAGCAGTTCCCTATTCGAAGCATGGACGGCCCCTTATAGCAATCAGCCCCAGCATTTT
cdr3_aa: CASSSLFEAWTAPYSNQPQHF

j_call: TRBJ2-1
d_call: TRBD2
clone_size: many
v_call: TRBV5-1
cdr3_nt: TGCGCCAGCAGCTTGCTCGGGACTAGCGGGACCGACTTCTACAATGAGCAGTTCTTC
cdr3_aa: CASSLLGTSGTDFYNEQFF

j_call: TRBJ2-1
d_call: TRBD2
clone_size: many
v_call: TRBV7-6
cdr3_nt: TGTGCCAGCAGCCCCTGGACTAGCGGGAGTCGGGGTGAGCAGTTCTTC
cdr3_aa: CASSPWTSGSRGEQFF

j_call: TRBJ2-5
d_call: NA
clone_size: many
v_call: TRBV20-1
cdr3_nt: TGCAGTGCTAGAGCGGGCAACCTAGGGGAGACCCAGTACTTC
cdr3_aa: CSARAGNLGETQYF

j_call: TRBJ1-5
d_call: TRBD1
clone_size: NA
v_call: TRBV12-5
cdr3_nt: TGTGCTAGTCGGGACAGAGAAGGACCCCAGCATTTT
cdr3_aa: CASRDREGPQHF

j_call: TRBJ2-5
d_call: TRBD2
clone_size: NA
v_call: TRBV5-1
cdr3_nt: TGCGCCAGCAGCGGCGGGAGGGAGGGGACCCAGTACTTC
cdr3_aa: CASSGGREGTQYF

j_call: TRBJ2-1
d_call: NA
clone_size: few
v_call: TRBV10-1
cdr3_nt: TGCGCCAGCAGTGATCCGGCCGGGGATGAGCAGTTCTTC
cdr3_aa: CASSDPAGDEQFF

j_call: TRBJ2-2
d_call: NA
clone_size: NA
v_call: TRBV30
cdr3_nt: TGTGCCTGGAGTGGCGCGGGCACCGGGGAGCTGTTTTTT
cdr3_aa: CAWSGAGTGELFF

j_call: TRBJ2-7
d_call: TRBD1
clone_size: many
v_call: TRBV10-3
cdr3_nt: TGTGCCATCAGCAAAGAGGCAGGGGGAGTTTACGAGCAGTACTTC
cdr3_aa: CAISKEAGGVYEQYF

j_call: TRBJ2-3
d_call: NA
clone_size: many
v_call: TRBV5-1
cdr3_nt: TGCGCCAGCAGCTTGGAACAGCTCACAGATACGCAGTATTTT
cdr3_aa: CASSLEQLTDTQYF

j_call: TRBJ2-2
d_call: NA
clone_size: many
v_call: TRBV7-6
cdr3_nt: TGTGCCAGCCTCCCGGGACTCGAAGCCGGGGAGCTGTTTTTT
cdr3_aa: CASLPGLEAGELFF

j_call: TRBJ1-2
d_call: NA
clone_size: NA
v_call: TRBV4-3
cdr3_nt: TGCGCCAGCAGCCAGACCCTTCAGGGGCTCTATGGCTACACCTTC
cdr3_aa: CASSQTLQGLYGYTF

j_call: TRBJ2-2
d_call: NA
clone_size: few
v_call: TRBV11-2
cdr3_nt: TGTGCCAGCAGAAGGCTAGCGACCCACACCGGGGAGCTGTTTTTT
cdr3_aa: CASRRLATHTGELFF

j_call: TRBJ2-1
d_call: NA
clone_size: many
v_call: TRBV10-3
cdr3_nt: TGTGCCATCAGTGAGGACGTTTACAATGAGCAGTTCTTC
cdr3_aa: CAISEDVYNEQFF

j_call: TRBJ2-5
d_call: TRBD2
clone_size: many
v_call: TRBV15
cdr3_nt: TGTGCCAATTATAGCGGGCCTCCGGAGACCCAGTACTTC
cdr3_aa: CANYSGPPETQYF

j_call: TRBJ1-2
d_call: NA
clone_size: NA
v_call: TRBV7-9
cdr3_nt: TGTGCCAGGAGCCCTGGGCTGGGGGGCGAAAGCTATGGCTACACCTTC
cdr3_aa: CARSPGLGGESYGYTF

j_call: TRBJ2-5
d_call: TRBD1
clone_size: NA
v_call: TRBV5-4
cdr3_nt: TGTGCCAGCAGCTTGCGGTCAGGGGGCAAAGAGACCCAGTACTTC
cdr3_aa: CASSLRSGGKETQYF

j_call: TRBJ2-7
d_call: NA
clone_size: many
v_call: TRBV7-2
cdr3_nt: TGTGCCAGCAGAAAGGGGGTCTCCTACGAGCAGTACTTC
cdr3_aa: CASRKGVSYEQYF

j_call: TRBJ2-3
d_call: TRBD2
clone_size: many
v_call: TRBV28
cdr3_nt: TGTGCCAGCGGGAGGGGAGGCAGTAGCACAGATACGCAGTATTTT
cdr3_aa: CASGRGGSSTDTQYF

j_call: TRBJ2-1
d_call: NA
clone_size: many
v_call: TRBV6-7
cdr3_nt: TGTGCCAGCAGTTACCAAGACAAAAGCTCCTACAATGAGCAGTTCTTC
cdr3_aa: CASSYQDKSSYNEQFF

j_call: TRBJ2-7
d_call: TRBD2
clone_size: many
v_call: TRBV3-1
cdr3_nt: TGTGCCAGCAGCCAAGAGTCGGGGGGGCTCCTACCCTACGAGCAGTACTTC
cdr3_aa: CASSQESGGLLPYEQYF

j_call: TRBJ2-3
d_call: NA
clone_size: many
v_call: TRBV6-6
cdr3_nt: TGTGCCAGCAGTTCCCCGGGGTCCGATACGCAGTATTTT
cdr3_aa: CASSSPGSDTQYF

j_call: TRBJ2-1
d_call: NA
clone_size: many
v_call: TRBV7-2
cdr3_nt: TGTGCCAGCAGCTTAGCACGCGGGGACGAACGGTTCTTC
cdr3_aa: CASSLARGDERFF

j_call: TRBJ2-5
d_call: NA
clone_size: many
v_call: TRBV15
cdr3_nt: TGTGCCACCAGCTCCCGTCTGGGGGAGACCCAGTACTTC
cdr3_aa: CATSSRLGETQYF

j_call: TRBJ2-1
d_call: NA
clone_size: few
v_call: TRBV5-5
cdr3_nt: TGTGCCAGCAGCTTGAGTATTCCCACCTCCTACAATGAGCAGTTCTTC
cdr3_aa: CASSLSIPTSYNEQFF

j_call: TRBJ2-5
d_call: NA
clone_size: many
v_call: TRBV7-2
cdr3_nt: TGTGCCAGCAGCTTCTTTGGCAGGGGCGAGACCCAGTACTTC
cdr3_aa: CASSFFGRGETQYF

j_call: TRBJ1-4
d_call: NA
clone_size: many
v_call: TRBV6-5
cdr3_nt: TGTGCCAGCAGTTACTCATTCGCCCCGGTCAAGGATTCTAATGAAAAACTGTTTTTT
cdr3_aa: CASSYSFAPVKDSNEKLFF

j_call: TRBJ2-3
d_call: TRBD2
clone_size: many
v_call: TRBV6-2/TRBV6-3
cdr3_nt: TGTGCCAGCAGTTACCGGAGGACTAGCGGCAGCACAGATACGCAGTATTTT
cdr3_aa: CASSYRRTSGSTDTQYF

j_call: TRBJ2-7
d_call: NA
clone_size: many
v_call: TRBV5-1
cdr3_nt: TGCGCCAGCAGCCCGGGACTCTCCTACGAGCAGTACTTC
cdr3_aa: CASSPGLSYEQYF

j_call: TRBJ2-7
d_call: NA
clone_size: many
v_call: TRBV27
cdr3_nt: TGTGCCAGCAGGTCCACCTCCGGGACCCGGGAGTACGAGCAGTACTTC
cdr3_aa: CASRSTSGTREYEQYF

j_call: TRBJ2-7
d_call: NA
clone_size: NA
v_call: TRBV9
cdr3_nt: TGTGCCAGCAGCGGCCTGGCGACAGGCGAGCAGTACTTC
cdr3_aa: CASSGLATGEQYF

j_call: TRBJ1-1
d_call: TRBD1
clone_size: many
v_call: TRBV5-1
cdr3_nt: TGCGCCAGCAGCTCCTCGACAGGGGGATTGAACACTGAAGCTTTCTTT
cdr3_aa: CASSSSTGGLNTEAFF

j_call: TRBJ2-3
d_call: TRBD2
clone_size: few
v_call: TRBV5-1
cdr3_nt: TGCGCCAGCAGCCCTAAGCGGGACGGCACAGATACGCAGTATTTT
cdr3_aa: CASSPKRDGTDTQYF

j_call: TRBJ2-5
d_call: TRBD1
clone_size: many
v_call: TRBV24-1
cdr3_nt: TGTGCCACCAGTGATTTTGCAGGGGGTAGAGAGACCCAGTACTTC
cdr3_aa: CATSDFAGGRETQYF

j_call: TRBJ2-5
d_call: NA
clone_size: many
v_call: TRBV30
cdr3_nt: TGTGCCTGGAGTGTTGAACAAGAGACCCAGTACTTC
cdr3_aa: CAWSVEQETQYF

j_call: TRBJ2-2
d_call: TRBD1
clone_size: many
v_call: TRBV6-2/TRBV6-3
cdr3_nt: TGTGCCAGCAGTTCCATCGGGACAGGAATCACCGGGGAGCTGTTTTTT
cdr3_aa: CASSSIGTGITGELFF

j_call: TRBJ1-2
d_call: NA
clone_size: few
v_call: TRBV20-1
cdr3_nt: TGCAGTGCTTCCAGGGCCAGAGGCTACACCTTC
cdr3_aa: CSASRARGYTF

j_call: TRBJ2-1
d_call: NA
clone_size: many
v_call: TRBV7-2
cdr3_nt: TGTGCCAGCAGGACCACCTTTGTAAATGAGCAGTTCTTC
cdr3_aa: CASRTTFVNEQFF

j_call: TRBJ1-4
d_call: TRBD1
clone_size: NA
v_call: TRBV30
cdr3_nt: TGTGCCTGGAGTGTACTGTCACCCTCAGGGGGTGAAAAACTGTTTTTT
cdr3_aa: CAWSVLSPSGGEKLFF

j_call: TRBJ2-5
d_call: TRBD1
clone_size: many
v_call: TRBV7-8
cdr3_nt: TGTGCCAGCAGCTTCACAGGGGTTATTCAAGAGACCCAGTACTTC
cdr3_aa: CASSFTGVIQETQYF

j_call: TRBJ2-7
d_call: NA
clone_size: many
v_call: TRBV3-1
cdr3_nt: TGTGCCAGCAAGCCGACGGGCAGCTCCTACGAGCAGTACTTC
cdr3_aa: CASKPTGSSYEQYF

j_call: TRBJ2-7
d_call: NA
clone_size: many
v_call: TRBV30
cdr3_nt: TGTGCCTGGAGTGTACTAAGAAGTAGCGTCAGCTCCTACGAGCAGTACTTC
cdr3_aa: CAWSVLRSSVSSYEQYF

j_call: TRBJ2-1
d_call: NA
clone_size: NA
v_call: TRBV5-1
cdr3_nt: TGCGCCAGCAGCTTGGAGTCGTACAATGAGCAGTTCTTC
cdr3_aa: CASSLESYNEQFF

j_call: TRBJ2-1
d_call: NA
clone_size: many
v_call: TRBV14
cdr3_nt: TGTGCCAGCAGCCAAGTTTTCAGGCTCAGGGACCCAAACAATGAGCAGTTCTTC
cdr3_aa: CASSQVFRLRDPNNEQFF

j_call: TRBJ2-5
d_call: NA
clone_size: many
v_call: TRBV3-1
cdr3_nt: TGTGCCAGCAGCCAAGAACTCCGTGGGGCCCAGTACTTC
cdr3_aa: CASSQELRGAQYF

j_call: TRBJ2-7
d_call: TRBD2
clone_size: many
v_call: TRBV11-2
cdr3_nt: TGTGCCAGCAGAACCGCCCCTGGACTAGCGGGAGGGCCGGGAGAGCAGTACTTC
cdr3_aa: CASRTAPGLAGGPGEQYF

j_call: TRBJ2-1
d_call: NA
clone_size: many
v_call: TRBV7-2
cdr3_nt: TGTGCCAGCAGCTTCCCACGGACTGGAGGCCCCAATGAGCAGTTCTTC
cdr3_aa: CASSFPRTGGPNEQFF

j_call: TRBJ2-3
d_call: NA
clone_size: many
v_call: TRBV29-1
cdr3_nt: TGCAGCGCAGACGAACACGGGTCAGATACGCAGTATTTT
cdr3_aa: CSADEHGSDTQYF

j_call: TRBJ1-4
d_call: NA
clone_size: few
v_call: TRBV7-2
cdr3_nt: TGTGCCAGCAGCCCCTACGCAGCAACTAATGAAAAACTGTTTTTT
cdr3_aa: CASSPYAATNEKLFF

j_call: TRBJ2-1
d_call: TRBD1
clone_size: many
v_call: TRBV20-1
cdr3_nt: TGCAGTGCTAGCTCCCGGGACAGGGGAATGAATGAGCAGTTCTTC
cdr3_aa: CSASSRDRGMNEQFF

j_call: TRBJ2-2
d_call: TRBD2
clone_size: NA
v_call: TRBV30
cdr3_nt: TGTGCCTGGAGACGGGGGGGAGCAGCGGGGGAGCTGTTTTTT
cdr3_aa: CAWRRGGAAGELFF

j_call: TRBJ2-1
d_call: TRBD2
clone_size: many
v_call: TRBV4-2
cdr3_nt: TGTGCCAGCAGCCAAGAGGGGGGACTAGCGGAATACAATGAGCAGTTCTTC
cdr3_aa: CASSQEGGLAEYNEQFF

j_call: TRBJ2-3
d_call: TRBD2
clone_size: many
v_call: TRBV20-1
cdr3_nt: TGCAGTGCTAGATTACCGGGACTAGCGGGAGGGCCACAGTATTTT
cdr3_aa: CSARLPGLAGGPQYF

j_call: TRBJ2-1
d_call: TRBD2
clone_size: many
v_call: TRBV10-3
cdr3_nt: TGTGCCATCAGTGAACTAGCGGGAGTCGGCAATGAGCAGTTCTTC
cdr3_aa: CAISELAGVGNEQFF